The entry that follows covers one T cell receptor (beta chain) sequence. Its antigen is currently not known. Qualities for individual bases were not recorded, and no much larger clone is one base off. Using the deep immunoSEQ assay, multiplex PCR amplified TCR CDR3 regions from genomic DNA. Extracted genomic DNA from each cell subset was spread evenly across all wells of several immunoSEQ 96-well plates, with each plate serving as a replicate. Each replicate PCR for sorted subsets received about 0.2 ug genomic DNA, equal to roughly 33,000 T cell genomes. Purified libraries were measured with a Qubit 3.0 fluorometer, size-checked on a Bioanalyzer 2100, and measured again with the KAPA Library Quantification kit. Every immunoSEQ 96-well plate was sequenced on a separate single-read 150-cycle Illumina NextSeq 550 flow cell. The paper's data handling went like this. The immunoSEQ output contained only junctional sequences without quality scores, so filtering could not match that applied to full-length reads. To assign V/J genes and CDR3, sequences were annotated against IMGT germline references using PyIR, a Python wrapper for IgBLAST v1.9. Reads were removed for weak V/J assignments (E-value above 1e-6), missing CDR3, stop codons, out-of-frame junctions, or ambiguous translated residues. V3J clonotypes were defined by identical inferred V gene, J gene, and CDR3 amino acid sequence. The percentage overlap between two repertoires was calculated by dividing the number of shared unique clonotypes by the size of the smaller repertoire. Richness of each repertoire was evaluated using RTK rarefaction, the Chao1 estimator, and Recon v2.1 estimates of unobserved clonotypes. Generation probabilities were computed with OLGA for all TCRbeta clonotypes obtained by the gDNA method from several donors. TCRdb took over this immuneACCESS table, retaining in-frame rearrangements with V and J assigned. Such tables are incomplete; in checked studies, under half of the missing clones stem from an unresolved V gene, and the remainder is unexplained. Clonal size and the V and J genes are those of that table, whereas D and trimming came from the DNA. Counted in this sample were 2 million to 2.5 million clones; about 94% of them appeared once. The top ten clones comprise roughly 0.13% of the sample.

Healthy HIV-negative adults with no recently reported acute infections or vaccinations were included as donors. Only Caucasian adults living in Nashville, Tennessee, USA were represented among the donors. CD4+ T cells were enriched by magnetic negative selection; naive cells were then positively selected on CD45RA, and the negative fraction formed the memory subset. Blood was obtained by leukapheresis, after which PBMCs were separated by Ficoll-Histopaque density gradient centrifugation and cryopreserved in liquid nitrogen vapor phase. Analytical flow cytometry was used to check the purity and quantity of each magnetically sorted T cell population. Genomic DNA was isolated from every sorted fraction and measured by UV absorbance on a Nanodrop 2000c. This sample was included in a study of shared clonotypes between healthy human individuals (dated by TCRdb to the early 2020s). Background on the whole study: The cohort included three men and two women between 18 and 49 years of age. Per donor, leukapheresis produced somewhere between about 0.9 and 10 billion PBMCs. To estimate repertoire size and how much clonotypes are shared between individuals, the study performed deep sequencing of blood TCR repertoires from five healthy adults. Per donor, three plates each were used for CD4 naive and CD4 memory, two for CD8 naive, and one for CD8 memory. Different laboratories and diverse techniques were used to prepare libraries and sequence TCR repertoires, to increase sequencing depth and limit assay-specific biases.

What the study reported, not specific to this receptor: Sampling was limited to blood, and TCR repertoires in tissue likely differ from TCR repertoires in blood. Pairwise subsampling indicated that sequencing depth was expected to affect the degree of clonotype sharing among donors. Sharing across a handful of donors was observed for roughly 5.4% of naive CD4, over 3% of naive CD8, 2% to 2.5% of memory CD4, and around 0.4% of memory CD8 clonotypes. Higher generation probabilities were observed for clonotypes shared by all four sorted-subset donors than for non-shared clonotypes. Rarefaction of sorted-subset datasets indicated incomplete sequencing despite the large sequencing depth. Larger estimated clonotype richness was generally found for naive subsets than for memory subsets. Because the study included a small number of donors, the genetic and exposure-history diversity represented was limited.

The sequence came from a man younger than 35 in good health. Sequencing input: naive CD4+ T cells sorted from blood. The cell subset or site label corresponds to: CD45RA+ positively selected.

The CDR3 reads CASSPESGTGVETQYF. Here is the DNA: TGTGCCAGCAGCCCAGAATCCGGGACAGGGGTTGAGACCCAGTACTTC. The V and J segments used are TRBV11-2 and TRBJ2-5, with TRBD1 matching 10 junction bases. CDR1 and CDR2 (SGHAT, FQNNGV) derive from the germline V gene. Including cysteine and phenylalanine, the CDR3 has 16 amino acids. Solely the CDR3 DNA is kept, with 48 bases framed from the first base. For this chain, trimming is 5 bases at the V end and 5 bases at the J end, and the number of junction bases without a gene match is 11.